Below, 21 T cell receptor beta chains from the same sample are listed, as sequenced in a study of T-cell memory formation after mild COVID-19 (dated by TCRdb to 2020 to 2023). Library preparation was by 5' RACE. Data came from an Illumina NovaSeq 6000. The raw public reads went through TCRdb reprocessing: fastp at Q25, MiXCR clone calling, in-frame beta chains kept. A single entry per CDR3 protein holds the most common genes and DNA from its merged rows. The sample records hundreds of thousands of distinct CDR3 sequences, over 20% of which are singletons. The ten largest clones capture around 13% of the sample. Sequenced sample: PBMCs or a T cell subset sorted from them (not recorded which). Receptors originate from an adult woman who had mild COVID-19 (a few samples of this study predate the infection). The sample titles of this study are shuffled in the database, so cell type and time point are left out; the donor was told from shared clones.

This clonotype has just a few counts. The CDR3 loop reads CASSYSKRVQGSPLHF. DNA of the CDR3: TGTGCCAGCAGTTACTCGAAGAGGGTGCAGGGTTCACCCCTCCACTTT. The V call is TRBV6-5, the J call TRBJ1-6, with D tentatively TRBD1 (5 bases). The CDR3 spans 16 residues. Germline V lookup: CDR1 MNHEY, CDR2 SVGAGI. Trimming stripped 0 bases from V and 9 bases from J, with 15 bases between.

V is TRBV9 and J is TRBJ1-2; TRBD1 aligns across 7 bases. CDR3 length: 16 amino acids. The V gene end was trimmed by 4 bases and the J gene end by 7 bases; junction bases not matched to a gene: 16. The V gene's germline CDR1 is SGDLS and CDR2 YYNGEE. This CDR3 is CASSRPRTGPSGGYTF. CDR3 nucleotide sequence: TGTGCCAGCAGCCGTCCCAGGACAGGCCCCTCGGGTGGCTACACCTTC.

This clonotype has only a few counts. This rearrangement joins TRBV12-3 or TRBV12-4 to TRBJ2-5, with 9 bases identical to TRBD2. J was trimmed by 5 bases and V by 5 bases; bases with no gene match: 15. There are 17 residues in the CDR3. DNA of the CDR3: TGTGCCAGCAGTACCCTCAGGAGGCGGGGGGGCCAGGAGACCCAGTACTTC. Residues: CASSTLRRRGGQETQYF.

This clonotype was seen only a few times. This chain links TRBV10-3 with TRBJ1-1; possible D gene TRBD1, 5 bases. Trimming took off 0 bases at V and 4 bases at J, with 15 bases between the two ends. This CDR3 contains 16 residues. Germline V gives CDR1 ENHRY, CDR2 SYGVKD. The CDR3 is CAISESGDARTTEAFF. The CDR3 nucleotides read TGTGCCATCAGTGAGTCGGGGGACGCCAGGACCACTGAAGCTTTCTTT.

This clonotype was found a few times. The chain carries TRBV9 and TRBJ2-1; no clear D gene. The CDR3 has 12 amino acids. V lost 2 bases to trimming and J lost 10 bases, with 10 bases between them. Per the germline V gene, CDR1 is SGDLS and CDR2 is YYNGEE. The CDR3 DNA sequence: TGTGCCAGCAGCGTTACTCCCGCAGAGCAGTTCTTC. Amino acids: CASSVTPAEQFF.

The chain recombines TRBV6-2 or TRBV6-3 with TRBJ2-5; D is possibly TRBD1 (6 bases). CDR1 and CDR2 (germline): MNHEY, SVGEGT. The V end lost 9 bases, the J end lost 3 bases, and 23 bases lay between the germline ends. The CDR3 has 16 residues. The CDR3 bases are TGTGCCAGTAACTTTCGGCTTAAGGACAGCGAAGAGACCCAGTACTTC. Translation gives CASNFRLKDSEETQYF.

In this sample, this clonotype turned up a few times. This rearrangement joins TRBV5-1 to TRBJ2-5, with no clear D. The CDR3 runs to 15 residues. The germline V gene has CDR1 SGHRS and CDR2 YFSETQ. Deletions cut 4 bases from V and 6 bases from J, with 19 bases between. The CDR3 DNA reads TGCGCCAGCAGCGCCCAGATAACTGCGGTACAGACCCAGTACTTC. Amino acid sequence: CASSAQITAVQTQYF.

This clonotype was seen only a few times. The V gene is TRBV20-1, the J gene TRBJ1-5; D uncertain. Germline V gene sequence: CDR1 DFQATT, CDR2 SNEGSKA (reference sequence). V shed 3 bases and J shed 2 bases, with 17 bases lying between them. The CDR3 contains 16 residues. The DNA of the CDR3 is TGCAGTGCTAGCCCTATCCAGGCGATGCGCAATCAGCCCCAGCATTTT. Translating it yields CSASPIQAMRNQPQHF.

The rearrangement joins TRBV12-3 or TRBV12-4 to TRBJ2-3; tentative D call: TRBD2 (5 bases). V was clipped by 6 bases and J by 5 bases, with 9 bases between them. The CDR3 is made up of 12 amino acids. The CDR3 spells CASSPEGDTQYF. CDR3 coding DNA: TGTGCCAGCAGCCCCGAGGGAGATACGCAGTATTTT.

The chain is built from TRBV11-1 and TRBJ2-1; either TRBD1 or TRBD2 may fit D (6 bases each). The germline gives CDR1 SGHAT, CDR2 FQDESV (reference sequence). V was shortened by 3 bases and J by 12 bases, with 15 bases between the two germline ends. This CDR3 spans 13 amino acids. The CDR3 nucleotides read TGTGCCAGCAGCTTTCATCCCCGGGGGCCGCAGTTCTTC. Encoded protein: CASSFHPRGPQFF.

This clonotype was detected ten times or more. An end of the junction differs from the germline gene, which may be a read error. This chain's CDR3 is CASSQAGGRTDTQYF. As DNA, the CDR3 is TGTGCCAGCAGCCAAGCGGGGGGCCGCACAGATACGCAGTATTTT. This rearrangement joins TRBV4-1 to TRBJ2-3, with 9 bases that match TRBD2. In germline, CDR1 is MGHRA, CDR2 YSYEKL. The CDR3 sequence is 15 residues long.

The J gene is TRBJ2-6, the V gene TRBV6-5; no reliable D call. Trimming stripped 1 base from V and 0 bases from J, with 10 bases between. CDR3 length equals 17 residues. Germline V gene lookup returns CDR1 MNHEY and CDR2 SVGAGI. The CDR3 bases are TGTGCCAGCAGTTACTTCGGCGCGAGCTCTGGGGCCAACGTCCTGACTTTC. It codes for CASSYFGASSGANVLTF.

This chain uses TRBV12-3 or TRBV12-4 with TRBJ2-7, with a possible D match to TRBD1 (6 bases). The V gene lost 7 bases and the J gene lost 0 bases, with 13 bases spanning the gap. The CDR3 is made up of 14 amino acids. The CDR3 sequence: CASTAGQSSYEQYF. The CDR3 nucleotides are TGTGCCAGCACCGCAGGACAGAGCTCCTACGAGCAGTACTTC.

This clonotype was counted a few times. The chain carries TRBV5-4 and TRBJ2-1, with 7 bases aligning to TRBD2. V gave up 0 bases and J gave up 7 bases; unmatched junction bases: 10. Germline V gives CDR1 SGHNT, CDR2 YYREEE (reference sequence). The CDR3 is 16 amino acids. The DNA for the CDR3 is TGTGCCAGCAGCTTGGGGCCGAGCGGGGTACAAAATGAGCAGTTCTTC. This codes for CASSLGPSGVQNEQFF.

The chain has TRBV19 and TRBJ2-3; D is unclear. Trimming cost V 3 bases and J 6 bases, with 10 bases left between them. The CDR3 contains 13 residues. Germline-derived CDR1 and CDR2 are LNHDA and SQIVND (reference sequence). The CDR3: CASSMGWADTQYF. Here the CDR3 DNA reads TGTGCCAGTAGTATGGGGTGGGCGGATACGCAGTATTTT.

This clonotype was found a few times. V usage is TRBV11-2 and J usage is TRBJ2-3; D not certain. The CDR3 extends over 15 amino acids. V lost 1 base and J 1 base, leaving 9 bases between the germline ends. The V gene's germline CDR1 is SGHAT and CDR2 FQNNGV. The CDR3 DNA reads TGTGCCAGCAGCTTAGTCCCGCTAGGCACAGATACGCAGTATTTT. It specifies CASSLVPLGTDTQYF.

The V gene is TRBV23-1, the J gene TRBJ1-5; TRBD1 might be the D (6 bases). TRBV23-1 is labeled an ORF, and its function is uncertain. The CDR3 extends over 15 amino acids. V lost 3 bases to trimming and J lost 7 bases, with 16 bases between them. CDR3 in amino acids: CASSHPDTGGQPQHF. DNA of the CDR3: TGCGCCAGCAGTCACCCTGACACCGGGGGCCAGCCCCAGCATTTT.

J is TRBJ1-2 and V is TRBV28; TRBD1 might be the D (5 bases). V lost 3 bases and J lost 0, with 29 bases in between. Germline V gene data show CDR1 as MDHEN and CDR2 as SYDVKM. The CDR3 is 21 residues long. The CDR3 nucleotides are TGTGCCAGCAGTTTTTTGAGGGGTCCTGCCTACCCCTCAGGGACTAACTATGGCTACACCTTC. It specifies CASSFLRGPAYPSGTNYGYTF.

The chain employs TRBV7-9 and TRBJ2-1; 14 bases are shared with TRBD2. V lost 1 base, J lost 0 bases, and 14 bases stayed unmatched. Germline V lookup: CDR1 SEHNR, CDR2 FQNEAQ (reference sequence). The CDR3 runs to 22 residues. CDR3 nucleotide sequence: TGTGCCAGCAGCTTAGTAACCGCTTTGGGACTAGCGGGAGAGAGCTCCTACAATGAGCAGTTCTTC. Its protein is CASSLVTALGLAGESSYNEQFF.

The sample holds a few counts of this clonotype. The V call is TRBV9, the J call TRBJ2-1, with TRBD2 matching over 15 bases. V shed 0 bases, J shed 8 bases, and the junction held 9 bases outside the gene matches. The CDR3 contains 18 residues. The germline gives CDR1 SGDLS, CDR2 YYNGEE. The DNA for the CDR3 is TGTGCCAGCAGCGTAGACCCGGGACTAGCGGGAGGAGCAGATGAGCAGTTCTTC. This codes for CASSVDPGLAGGADEQFF.

The V gene is TRBV2, the J gene TRBJ1-1; no reliable D call. This CDR3 is built from 14 residues. V dropped 3 bases and J dropped 0 bases, with 8 bases sitting between them. CDR1 and CDR2 (germline): SNHLY, FYNNEI. CDR3 DNA sequence: TGTGCCAGCAGTGATTTCGCCCTGAACACTGAAGCTTTCTTT. This encodes CASSDFALNTEAFF. Full variable domain (rest looked up from reference TRBV2 and TRBJ1-1): EPEVTQTPSHQVTQMGQEVILRCVPISNHLYFYWYRQILGQKVEFLVSFYNNEISEKSEIFDDQFSVERPDGSNFTLKIRSTKLEDSAMYFCASSDFALNTEAFFGQGTRLTVV.